This TCR beta chain was obtained from a study of vaccination effects on CD4 cells after COVID-19. Overall study findings and caveats: The study had few convalescent patients and no early post-infection timepoints.

Subsequent to less than eleven days of culture, CD4+ T cells were isolated. Recipients of the vaccine had no prior SARS-CoV-2 infection and negative nucleocapsid antibodies. Comments on this clone: Its target is not known.

Sequenced by immunoSEQ multiplex PCR; TCRdb stores in-frame clones only, minus some. The sample holds about 38,000 clones; 82% are singletons and the top ten take less than 3.5%. V lost 4 bases and J lost 3, with 10 bases in between. Germline CDR1 is SGHRS and CDR2 is YFSETQ. This CDR3 is 13 amino acids long. The TCR was taken from a human donor who received a COVID-19 vaccine. This chain links TRBV5-1 with TRBJ1-2, with no clear D. The specimen comprised CD4+ T cells from PBMCs cultured without peptide, sampled before COVID-19 vaccination. The chain's CDR3 is CASSKEGDYGYTF. Here the CDR3 DNA reads TGCGCCAGCAGCAAAGAAGGAGACTATGGCTACACCTTC.